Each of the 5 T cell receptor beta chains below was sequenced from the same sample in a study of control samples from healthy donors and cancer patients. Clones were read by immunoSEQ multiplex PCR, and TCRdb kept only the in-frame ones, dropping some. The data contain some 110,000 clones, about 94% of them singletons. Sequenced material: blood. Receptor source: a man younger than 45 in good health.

CDR3 nucleotide sequence: TGTGCCAGCAGTCGAATGACGGGGTCCAGGGACGAGCAGTACTTC. Translating it yields CASSRMTGSRDEQYF. The chain recombines TRBV28 with TRBJ2-7; either TRBD1 or TRBD2 may supply D (5 bases each). V shed 5 bases and J shed 5 bases, with 19 bases lying between them. The CDR3 loop spans 15 amino acids. Germline V gene data show CDR1 as MDHEN and CDR2 as SYDVKM.

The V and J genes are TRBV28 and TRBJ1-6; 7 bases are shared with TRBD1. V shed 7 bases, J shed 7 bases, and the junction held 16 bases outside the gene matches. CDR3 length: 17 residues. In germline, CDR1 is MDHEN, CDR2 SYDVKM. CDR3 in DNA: TGTGCCAGCAATTCCCCTGGAGGGGGACAGATGAATTCACCCCTCCACTTT. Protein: CASNSPGGGQMNSPLHF. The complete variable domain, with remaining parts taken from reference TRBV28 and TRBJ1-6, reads DVKVTQSSRYLVKRTGEKVFLECVQDMDHENMFWYRQDPGLGLRLIYFSYDVKMKEKGDIPEGYSVSREKKERFSLILESASTNQTSMYLCASNSPGGGQMNSPLHFGNGTRLTVT.

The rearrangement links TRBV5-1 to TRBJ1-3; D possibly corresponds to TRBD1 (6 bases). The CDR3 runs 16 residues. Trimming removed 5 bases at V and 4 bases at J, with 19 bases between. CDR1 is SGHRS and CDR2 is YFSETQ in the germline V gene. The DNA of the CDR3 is TGCGCCAGCAGTTGGAGCCCCTCAGGGGACGGAAACACCATATATTTT. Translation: CASSWSPSGDGNTIYF.

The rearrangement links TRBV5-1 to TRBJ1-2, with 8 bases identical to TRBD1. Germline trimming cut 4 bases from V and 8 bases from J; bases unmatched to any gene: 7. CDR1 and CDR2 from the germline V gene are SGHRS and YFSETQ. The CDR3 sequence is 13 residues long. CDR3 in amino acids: CASSDTTGAGYTF. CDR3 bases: TGCGCCAGCAGCGACACGACAGGGGCCGGCTACACCTTC.

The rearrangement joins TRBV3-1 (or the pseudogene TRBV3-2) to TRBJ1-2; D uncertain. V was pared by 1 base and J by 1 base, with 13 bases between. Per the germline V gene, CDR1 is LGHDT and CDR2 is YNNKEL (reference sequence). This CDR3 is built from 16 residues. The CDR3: CASSQGGGVINYGYTF. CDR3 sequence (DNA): TGTGCCAGCAGCCAAGGTGGAGGAGTTATTAACTATGGCTACACCTTC.